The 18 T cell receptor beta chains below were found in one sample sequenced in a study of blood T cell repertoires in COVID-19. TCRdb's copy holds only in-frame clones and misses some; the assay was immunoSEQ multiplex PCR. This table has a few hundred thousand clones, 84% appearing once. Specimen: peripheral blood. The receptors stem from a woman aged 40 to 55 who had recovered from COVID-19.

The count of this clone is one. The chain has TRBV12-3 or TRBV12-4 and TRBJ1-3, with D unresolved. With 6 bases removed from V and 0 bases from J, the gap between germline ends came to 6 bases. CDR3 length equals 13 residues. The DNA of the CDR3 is TGTGCCAGCAGCGTAATCTCTGGAAACACCATATATTTT. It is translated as CASSVISGNTIYF.

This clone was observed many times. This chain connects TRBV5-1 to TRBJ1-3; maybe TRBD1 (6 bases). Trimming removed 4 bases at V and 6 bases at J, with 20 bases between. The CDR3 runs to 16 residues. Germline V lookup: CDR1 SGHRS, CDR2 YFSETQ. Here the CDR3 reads CASSKFPGTTENTIYF. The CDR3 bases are TGCGCCAGCAGCAAGTTCCCCGGGACAACGGAAAACACCATATATTTT. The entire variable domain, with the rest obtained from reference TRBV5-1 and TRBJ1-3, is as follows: KAGVTQTPRYLIKTRGQQVTLSCSPISGHRSVSWYQQTPGQGLQFLFEYFSETQRNKGNFPGRFSGRQFSNSRSEMNVSTLELGDSALYLCASSKFPGTTENTIYFGEGSWLTVV.

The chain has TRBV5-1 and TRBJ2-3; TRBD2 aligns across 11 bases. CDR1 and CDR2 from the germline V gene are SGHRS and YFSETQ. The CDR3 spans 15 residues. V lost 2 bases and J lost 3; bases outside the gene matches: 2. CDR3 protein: CASSFSGGDTDTQYF. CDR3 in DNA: TGCGCCAGCAGCTTTAGCGGGGGGGATACAGATACGCAGTATTTT.

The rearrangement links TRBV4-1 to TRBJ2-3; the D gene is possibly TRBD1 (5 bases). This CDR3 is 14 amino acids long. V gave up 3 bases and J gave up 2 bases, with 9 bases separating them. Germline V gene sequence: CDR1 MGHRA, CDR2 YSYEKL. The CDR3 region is CASSQVQATDTQYF. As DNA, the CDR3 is TGCGCCAGCAGCCAGGTACAGGCCACAGATACGCAGTATTTT.

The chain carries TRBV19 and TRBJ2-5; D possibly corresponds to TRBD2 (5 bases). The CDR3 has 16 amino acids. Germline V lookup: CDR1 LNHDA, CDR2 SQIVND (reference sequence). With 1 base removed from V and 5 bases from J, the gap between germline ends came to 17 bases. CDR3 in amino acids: CASSIGGLPTAETQYF. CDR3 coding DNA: TGTGCCAGTAGTATAGGAGGGCTCCCCACGGCGGAGACCCAGTACTTC.

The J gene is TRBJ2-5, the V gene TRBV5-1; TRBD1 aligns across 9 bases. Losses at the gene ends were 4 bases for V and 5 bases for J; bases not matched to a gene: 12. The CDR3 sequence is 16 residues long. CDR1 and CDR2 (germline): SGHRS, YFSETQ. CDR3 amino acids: CASSKGQGRTHETQYF. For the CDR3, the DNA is TGCGCCAGCAGCAAAGGACAGGGGCGCACCCATGAGACCCAGTACTTC.

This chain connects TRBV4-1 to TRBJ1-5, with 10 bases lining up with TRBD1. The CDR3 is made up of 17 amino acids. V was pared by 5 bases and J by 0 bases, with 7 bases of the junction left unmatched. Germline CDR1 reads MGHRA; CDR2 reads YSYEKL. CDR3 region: CASSIRQGADSNQPQHF. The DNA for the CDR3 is TGCGCCAGCAGCATACGACAGGGGGCAGATAGCAATCAGCCCCAGCATTTT.

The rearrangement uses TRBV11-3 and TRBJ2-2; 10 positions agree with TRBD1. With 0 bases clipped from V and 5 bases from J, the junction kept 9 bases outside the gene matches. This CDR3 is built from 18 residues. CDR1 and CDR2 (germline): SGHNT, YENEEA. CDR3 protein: CASSLEGQGLRTTGELFF. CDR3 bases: TGTGCCAGCAGCTTAGAGGGACAGGGGCTTAGAACGACCGGGGAGCTGTTTTTT.

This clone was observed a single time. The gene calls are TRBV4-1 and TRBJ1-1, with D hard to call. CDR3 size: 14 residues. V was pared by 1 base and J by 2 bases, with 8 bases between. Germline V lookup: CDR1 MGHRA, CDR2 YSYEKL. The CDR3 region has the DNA TGCGCCAGCAGCCAAGTGTCGTCTAACACTGAAGCTTTCTTT. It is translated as CASSQVSSNTEAFF.

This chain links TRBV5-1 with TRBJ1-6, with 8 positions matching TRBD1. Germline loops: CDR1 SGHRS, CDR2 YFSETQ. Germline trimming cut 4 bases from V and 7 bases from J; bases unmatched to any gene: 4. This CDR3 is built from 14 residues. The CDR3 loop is CASSVGQGNSPLHF. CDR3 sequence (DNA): TGCGCCAGCAGCGTCGGACAGGGAAATTCACCCCTCCACTTT.

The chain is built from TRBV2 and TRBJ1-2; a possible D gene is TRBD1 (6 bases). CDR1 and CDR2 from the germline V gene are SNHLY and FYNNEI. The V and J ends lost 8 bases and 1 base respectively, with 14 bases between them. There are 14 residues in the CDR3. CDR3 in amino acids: CASRLTGLNYGYTF. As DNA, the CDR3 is TGTGCCAGCCGGCTCACAGGGCTTAACTATGGCTACACCTTC.

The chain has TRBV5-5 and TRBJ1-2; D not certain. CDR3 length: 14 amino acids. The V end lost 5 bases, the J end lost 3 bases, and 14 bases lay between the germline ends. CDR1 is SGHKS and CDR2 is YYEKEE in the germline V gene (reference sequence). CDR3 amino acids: CASRLEMEYYGYTF. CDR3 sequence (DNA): TGTGCCAGCAGGCTCGAAATGGAGTACTATGGCTACACCTTC.

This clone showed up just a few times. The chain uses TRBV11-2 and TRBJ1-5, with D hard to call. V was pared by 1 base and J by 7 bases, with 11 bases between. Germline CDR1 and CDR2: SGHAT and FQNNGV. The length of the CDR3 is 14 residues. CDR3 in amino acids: CASSLVSGSQPQHF. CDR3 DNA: TGTGCCAGCAGCTTAGTTTCAGGATCCCAGCCCCAGCATTTT. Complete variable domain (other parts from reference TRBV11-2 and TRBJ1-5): EAGVAQSPRYKIIEKRQSVAFWCNPISGHATLYWYQQILGQGPKLLIQFQNNGVVDDSQLPKDRFSAERLKGVDSTLKIQPAKLEDSAVYLCASSLVSGSQPQHFGDGTRLSIL.

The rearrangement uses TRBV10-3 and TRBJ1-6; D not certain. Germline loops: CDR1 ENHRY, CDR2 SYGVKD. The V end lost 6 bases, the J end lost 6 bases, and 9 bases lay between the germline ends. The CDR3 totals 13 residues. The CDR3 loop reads CAISQALNSPLHF. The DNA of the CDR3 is TGTGCCATCAGCCAGGCCCTTAATTCACCCCTCCACTTT.

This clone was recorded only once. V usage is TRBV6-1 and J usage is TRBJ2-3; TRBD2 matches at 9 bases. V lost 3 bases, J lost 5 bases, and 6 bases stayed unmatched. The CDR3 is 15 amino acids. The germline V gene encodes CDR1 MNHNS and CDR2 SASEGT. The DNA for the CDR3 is TGTGCCAGCAGTGAGGGCGGGGGGGCAAGAGATACGCAGTATTTT. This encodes CASSEGGGARDTQYF.

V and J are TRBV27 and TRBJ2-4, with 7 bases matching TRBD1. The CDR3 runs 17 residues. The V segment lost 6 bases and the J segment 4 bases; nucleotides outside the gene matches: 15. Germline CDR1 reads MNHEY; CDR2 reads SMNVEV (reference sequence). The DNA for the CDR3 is TGTGCCAGCAGGACTCTTTTTAGACAGGGAAGGAAAAACATTCAGTACTTC. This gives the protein CASRTLFRQGRKNIQYF.

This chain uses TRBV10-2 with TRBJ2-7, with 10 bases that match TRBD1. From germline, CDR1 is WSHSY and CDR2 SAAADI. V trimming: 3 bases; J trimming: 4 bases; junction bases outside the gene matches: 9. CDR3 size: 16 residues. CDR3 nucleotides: TGCGCCAGCAGTGATCTGGACAGGGGGGAAATTTACGAGCAGTACTTC. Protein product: CASSDLDRGEIYEQYF.

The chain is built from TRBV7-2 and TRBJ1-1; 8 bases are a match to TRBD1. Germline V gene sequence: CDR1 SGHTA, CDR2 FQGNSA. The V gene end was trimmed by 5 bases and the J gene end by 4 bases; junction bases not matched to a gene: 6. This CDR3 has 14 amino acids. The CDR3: CASSPWTGSTEAFF. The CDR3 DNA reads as TGTGCCAGCAGCCCCTGGACAGGGAGCACTGAAGCTTTCTTT.